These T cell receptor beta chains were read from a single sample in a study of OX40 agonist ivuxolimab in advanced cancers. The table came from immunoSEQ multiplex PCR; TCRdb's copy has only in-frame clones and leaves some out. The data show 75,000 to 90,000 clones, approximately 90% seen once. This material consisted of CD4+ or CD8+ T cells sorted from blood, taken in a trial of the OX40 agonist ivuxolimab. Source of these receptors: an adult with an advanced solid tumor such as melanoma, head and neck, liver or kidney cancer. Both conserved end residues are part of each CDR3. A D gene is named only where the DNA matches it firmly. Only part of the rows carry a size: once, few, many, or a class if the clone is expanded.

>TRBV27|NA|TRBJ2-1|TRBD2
CASSSGTSGRATNEQFF
TGTGCCAGCAGTTCTGGGACTAGCGGGAGGGCGACAAATGAGCAGTTCTTC
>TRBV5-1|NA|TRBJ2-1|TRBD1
CASSSQGAGEQFF
TGCGCCAGCAGCTCACAGGGGGCAGGTGAGCAGTTCTTC
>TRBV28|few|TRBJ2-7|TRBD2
CASRQKRLAGGTYEQYF
TGTGCCAGCAGACAAAAGAGACTAGCGGGAGGGACCTACGAGCAGTACTTC
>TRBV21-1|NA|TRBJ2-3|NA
CASTSSGYPVDTQYF
TGTGCCAGCACCTCAAGCGGCTACCCGGTAGATACGCAGTATTTT
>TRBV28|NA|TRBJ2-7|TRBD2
CASSSGGGRYEQYF
TGTGCCAGCAGTTCGGGCGGGGGGAGATACGAGCAGTACTTC
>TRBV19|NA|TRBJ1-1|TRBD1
CASSPGTDYSEAFF
TGTGCCAGTAGCCCTGGGACAGACTACAGCGAAGCTTTCTTT
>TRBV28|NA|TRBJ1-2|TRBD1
CAGWDRNYGYTF
TGTGCCGGATGGGACAGAAACTATGGCTACACCTTC
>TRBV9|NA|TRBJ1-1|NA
CASSVTGLTEAFF
TGTGCCAGCAGCGTAACGGGCCTAACTGAAGCTTTCTTT
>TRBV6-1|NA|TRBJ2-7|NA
CASLHRGTANYEQYF
TGTGCCAGCCTCCATCGCGGGACAGCCAACTACGAGCAGTACTTC
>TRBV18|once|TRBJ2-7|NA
CASSPGALTVYEQYF
TGTGCCAGCTCACCAGGGGCCTTAACAGTTTACGAGCAGTACTTC
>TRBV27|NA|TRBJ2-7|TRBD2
CASRTPTGGPYEQYF
TGTGCCAGCAGGACCCCCACGGGAGGCCCCTACGAGCAGTACTTC
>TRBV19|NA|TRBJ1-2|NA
CASSMFQGSGGYTF
TGTGCCAGTAGTATGTTCCAAGGATCGGGTGGCTACACCTTC
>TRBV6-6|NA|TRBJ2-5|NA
CASSYPIGETQYF
TGTGCCAGCAGTTACCCGATCGGAGAGACCCAGTACTTC
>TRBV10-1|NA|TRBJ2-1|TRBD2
CASSRAGGPNEQFF
TGCGCCAGCAGTAGAGCGGGAGGGCCGAATGAGCAGTTCTTC
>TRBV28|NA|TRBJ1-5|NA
CASSVDYGEAQHF
TGTGCCAGCAGCGTGGACTACGGTGAGGCCCAGCATTTT
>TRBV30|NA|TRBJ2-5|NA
CAWRSKGPQETQYF
TGTGCCTGGAGGAGTAAGGGGCCCCAAGAGACCCAGTACTTC
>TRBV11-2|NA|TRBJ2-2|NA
CASSQGYTGELFF
TGTGCCAGCAGCCAGGGTTACACCGGGGAGCTGTTTTTT
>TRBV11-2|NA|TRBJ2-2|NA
CASRGGGDTGELFF
TGTGCCAGCAGAGGAGGGGGAGACACCGGGGAGCTGTTTTTT
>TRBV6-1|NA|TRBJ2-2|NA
CASRRATGELFF
TGTGCCAGCAGAAGAGCCACCGGGGAGCTGTTTTTT
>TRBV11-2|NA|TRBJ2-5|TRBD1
CASSSIRGRRETQYF
TGTGCCAGCAGCTCAATCAGGGGGCGCAGGGAGACCCAGTACTTC
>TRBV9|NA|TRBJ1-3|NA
CASSTTGKVSGNTIYF
TGTGCCAGCAGCACAACAGGCAAAGTGTCTGGAAACACCATATATTTT
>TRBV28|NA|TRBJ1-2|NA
CASTTTDSRGYGYTF
TGTGCCAGCACCACGACGGACAGTCGTGGATATGGCTACACCTTC
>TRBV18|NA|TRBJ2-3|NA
CASSRELPSTDTQYF
TGTGCCAGCTCAAGGGAGTTACCTAGCACAGATACGCAGTATTTT
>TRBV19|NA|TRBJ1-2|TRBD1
CASSSGGYGYTF
TGTGCCAGTAGTTCAGGGGGCTATGGCTACACCTTC
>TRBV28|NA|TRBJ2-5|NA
CASSPSPFGIPQETQYF
TGTGCCAGCAGTCCATCCCCCTTCGGAATACCCCAAGAGACCCAGTACTTC
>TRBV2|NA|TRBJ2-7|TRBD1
CASRETGGVYEQYF
TGTGCCAGCAGAGAGACAGGGGGCGTATACGAGCAGTACTTC
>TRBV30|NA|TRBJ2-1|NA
CAWRRVQYNEQFF
TGTGCCTGGAGGAGAGTCCAGTACAATGAGCAGTTCTTC